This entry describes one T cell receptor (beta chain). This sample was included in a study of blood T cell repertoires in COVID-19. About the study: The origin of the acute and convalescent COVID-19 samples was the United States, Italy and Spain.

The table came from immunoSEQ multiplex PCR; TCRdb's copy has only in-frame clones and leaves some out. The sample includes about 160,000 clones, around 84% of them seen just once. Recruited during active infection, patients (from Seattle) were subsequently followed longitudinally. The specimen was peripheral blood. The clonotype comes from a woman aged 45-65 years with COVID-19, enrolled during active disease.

The CDR3 here is CASSPGQGHNEQFF. Written as DNA, the CDR3 is TGTGCCAGCAGTCCGGGACAGGGTCACAATGAGCAGTTCTTC. V and J are TRBV6-5 and TRBJ2-1; 9 nucleotides line up with TRBD1. Trimming cost V 5 bases and J 5 bases; bases outside gene matches: 4. CDR3 length: 14 amino acids. The germline gives CDR1 MNHEY, CDR2 SVGAGI.